This entry lists 16 T cell receptor beta chains sequenced from one sample in a study of blood T cell repertoires in COVID-19. Produced via immunoSEQ multiplex PCR; TCRdb's table is partial and in-frame only. The profile shows some 97,000 clones, approximately 90% of them singletons. The sequenced sample was peripheral blood. These receptors all stem from a man aged 55-75 years with acute or convalescent COVID-19.

The CDR3 DNA reads TGCGCCAGCAGCCTCTCGACTAGTCAAGAGACCCAGTACTTC. Protein: CASSLSTSQETQYF. The rearrangement joins TRBV5-1 to TRBJ2-5; a possible D gene is TRBD2 (6 bases). Trimming stripped 4 bases from V and 2 bases from J, with 12 bases between. The CDR3 totals 14 residues. Per the germline V gene, CDR1 is SGHRS and CDR2 is YFSETQ.

V gene TRBV19 combines with J gene TRBJ1-1, with TRBD1 matching over 12 bases. CDR3 length equals 15 residues. V lost 7 bases and J lost 6; bases outside the gene matches: 9. Looked up from germline, CDR1 is LNHDA and CDR2 is SQIVND (reference sequence). The CDR3 DNA sequence: TGTGCCAGTATAAGTATGGGACAGGGGGCATCTGAAGCTTTCTTT. This encodes CASISMGQGASEAFF.

The chain uses TRBV5-1 and TRBJ1-2; TRBD1 aligns across 7 bases. Germline CDR1 SGHRS, CDR2 YFSETQ. V shed 4 bases and J 3 bases; nucleotides not matched to a gene: 3. The CDR3 extends over 13 amino acids. CDR3 region: CASSPTGDYGYTF. In DNA form, the CDR3 reads TGCGCCAGCAGCCCCACAGGGGACTATGGCTACACCTTC.

The rearrangement joins TRBV6-5 to TRBJ1-1; 9 nucleotides align to TRBD1. Germline CDR1 is MNHEY and CDR2 is SVGAGI. There are 15 residues in the CDR3. V shed 5 bases and J 1 base; nucleotides not matched to a gene: 5. The CDR3 sequence: CASSLTGGTNTEAFF. The CDR3 region has the DNA TGTGCCAGCAGTCTGACAGGGGGGACGAACACTGAAGCTTTCTTT.

The J gene is TRBJ2-3, the V gene TRBV30, with 10 bases aligning to TRBD2. Germline-derived CDR1 and CDR2 are GTSNPN and SVGIG (reference sequence). After removal of 7 bases from V and 4 bases from J, the junction contained 5 bases not matched to a gene. The CDR3 totals 13 residues. CDR3 in amino acids: CASAGGGPDTQYF. CDR3 bases: TGTGCCTCAGCGGGGGGGGGCCCAGATACGCAGTATTTT.

V is TRBV5-1 and J is TRBJ1-4, with D tentatively TRBD1 (6 bases). Trimming pared 0 bases from V and 4 bases from J, leaving 19 bases between. The CDR3 contains 18 residues. Germline CDR1 SGHRS, CDR2 YFSETQ. The CDR3: CASSLAGNRGLFNEKLFF. The CDR3, as DNA: TGCGCCAGCAGCTTGGCCGGGAATAGGGGGTTATTTAATGAAAAACTGTTTTTT.

The chain combines TRBV7-2 with TRBJ1-2; no firm D call. The CDR3 is made up of 14 amino acids. V was trimmed by 3 bases and J by 3 bases, leaving 11 bases between them. Germline CDR1 reads SGHTA; CDR2 reads FQGNSA. For the CDR3, the DNA is TGTGCCAGCAGCTTTGAGGTAGCGGACTATGGCTACACCTTC. Translated: CASSFEVADYGYTF.

CDR3 coding DNA: TGTGCCAGCAGTTTAAGCGGGGTGTCCTACAATGAGCAGTTCTTC. Protein product: CASSLSGVSYNEQFF. V gene TRBV6-5 combines with J gene TRBJ2-1; 7 bases agree with TRBD2. Trimming removed 4 bases from V and 1 base from J; junction bases left unmatched: 4. The CDR3 runs 15 residues. In germline, CDR1 is MNHEY, CDR2 SVGAGI.

The gene calls are TRBV6-1 and TRBJ1-5; 9 nucleotides line up with TRBD1. V lost 2 bases to trimming and J lost 9 bases; unmatched junction nucleotides: 14. The CDR3 has 17 amino acids. Germline loops: CDR1 MNHNS, CDR2 SASEGT. The CDR3 nucleotides are TGTGCCAGCAGTGAAAGGGGGGGGACAGGGACGCCTTGGCCCCAGCATTTT. It codes for CASSERGGTGTPWPQHF.

The V call is TRBV3-1 (or the pseudogene TRBV3-2), the J call TRBJ2-1; 9 bases line up with TRBD1. Germline V lookup: CDR1 LGHDT, CDR2 YNNKEL (reference sequence). The V and J ends lost 5 bases and 3 bases, in that order; junction bases with no gene match: 5. This CDR3 has 15 amino acids. The CDR3 reads CASSSGQGNYNEQFF. As DNA, the CDR3 is TGTGCCAGCAGCAGCGGACAGGGGAACTACAATGAGCAGTTCTTC.

The chain uses TRBV7-2 and TRBJ1-5, with TRBD1 identical over 10 bases. This CDR3 contains 14 residues. Germline trimming cut 5 bases from V and 11 bases from J; bases unmatched to any gene: 9. The germline CDR1 and CDR2 sequences are SGHTA and FQGNSA. CDR3 DNA sequence: TGTGCCAGCAGCCTCCGGGACAGGGGAGGGTCCCAGCATTTT. Amino acids: CASSLRDRGGSQHF.

V usage is TRBV6-1 and J usage is TRBJ2-7, with 8 bases that match TRBD1. CDR3 length: 16 amino acids. The V gene's germline CDR1 is MNHNS and CDR2 SASEGT. J was trimmed by 1 base and V by 1 base; bases with no gene match: 6. CDR3 protein: CASSEGTGGGSYEQYV. CDR3 nucleotides: TGTGCCAGCAGTGAAGGAACAGGGGGAGGATCCTACGAGCAGTACGTC.

This clone was counted only a few times. This chain uses TRBV9 with TRBJ1-1, with D possibly TRBD1 on 5 matching bases. The CDR3 is made up of 16 amino acids. The V and J ends lost 0 bases and 1 base respectively, with 13 bases between them. CDR1 and CDR2 from the germline V gene are SGDLS and YYNGEE. The CDR3 loop reads CASSVEGHRANTEAFF. In DNA form, the CDR3 reads TGTGCCAGCAGCGTAGAGGGGCACCGGGCGAACACTGAAGCTTTCTTT.

The chain is built from TRBV30 and TRBJ2-3; the match to TRBD2 covers 8 bases. V shed 4 bases and J 6 bases; nucleotides not matched to a gene: 3. Germline CDR1 is GTSNPN and CDR2 is SVGIG (reference sequence). The CDR3 has 12 residues. For the CDR3, the DNA is TGTGCCTGGAAGTTAGCGGGGGATACGCAGTATTTT. Protein sequence: CAWKLAGDTQYF.

This chain connects TRBV10-3 to TRBJ1-1; 7 positions agree with TRBD1. The CDR3 totals 14 residues. The germline V gene encodes CDR1 ENHRY and CDR2 SYGVKD. V lost 6 bases and J lost 2; bases outside the gene matches: 6. CDR3 in amino acids: CAIRAGQLNTEAFF. CDR3 DNA: TGTGCCATCAGGGCGGGACAGTTAAACACTGAAGCTTTCTTT.

The chain is built from TRBV7-9 and TRBJ1-1, with D hard to call. This CDR3 contains 14 residues. In germline, CDR1 is SEHNR, CDR2 FQNEAQ (reference sequence). V was cut by 7 bases and J by 0 bases, with 12 bases left in between. The CDR3 reads CASTPGGMNTEAFF. DNA for the CDR3: TGTGCCAGCACCCCCGGCGGAATGAACACTGAAGCTTTCTTT.